This entry lists 27 T cell receptor beta chains sequenced from one sample in a study of blood T cell repertoires in COVID-19. Using immunoSEQ multiplex PCR, the repertoire was profiled, and TCRdb retains in-frame clones only, with some absent. In the table there are about 47,000 clones, roughly 69% of which are singletons. The specimen was peripheral blood. The receptors derive from a man aged 80 or over with acute or convalescent COVID-19.

The rearrangement uses TRBV11-2 and TRBJ1-1; D is unresolved. From germline, CDR1 is SGHAT and CDR2 FQNNGV. The V gene lost 0 bases and the J gene lost 1 base, with 6 bases spanning the gap. The CDR3 loop spans 14 amino acids. CDR3 loop: CASSLDSGNTEAFF. DNA for the CDR3: TGTGCCAGCAGCTTAGATTCAGGGAACACTGAAGCTTTCTTT. The full variable domain, its missing parts supplied by reference TRBV11-2 and TRBJ1-1, is EAGVAQSPRYKIIEKRQSVAFWCNPISGHATLYWYQQILGQGPKLLIQFQNNGVVDDSQLPKDRFSAERLKGVDSTLKIQPAKLEDSAVYLCASSLDSGNTEAFFGQGTRLTVV.

This chain joins TRBV27 and TRBJ2-6; D perhaps matches TRBD2 (6 bases). The V and J ends lost 4 bases and 4 bases respectively, with 8 bases between them. The CDR3 is 14 amino acids. Looked up from germline, CDR1 is MNHEY and CDR2 is SMNVEV (reference sequence). The DNA of the CDR3 is TGTGCCAGCAGTTGGAGGGACGGGGCCAACGTCCTGACTTTC. Its translation: CASSWRDGANVLTF.

The chain carries TRBV6-5 and TRBJ1-4, with unresolved D. CDR1 MNHEY and CDR2 SVGAGI come from the germline V gene. Trimming removed 10 bases at V and 8 bases at J, with 17 bases between. The CDR3 runs to 13 residues. DNA of the CDR3: TGTGCCACCGGCCCGGTGAGGAGCGAAAAACTGTTTTTT. Protein: CATGPVRSEKLFF.

The V and J genes are TRBV29-1 and TRBJ1-2; D is possibly TRBD1 (5 bases). V lost 3 bases, J lost 3 bases, and 11 bases lay in between. The CDR3 covers 13 residues. Germline V lookup: CDR1 SQVTM, CDR2 ANQGSEA. CDR3 coding DNA: TGCAGCGTTGAGATAGGGGTTGACTATGGCTACACCTTC. Translating it yields CSVEIGVDYGYTF.

There are a few counts of this clone. The CDR3 here is CASSSDAGRGNTEAFF. The CDR3 DNA sequence: TGTGCCAGCAGCTCCGACGCGGGACGGGGGAACACTGAAGCTTTCTTT. The chain uses TRBV7-6 and TRBJ1-1, with D perhaps matching TRBD1 (5 bases). This CDR3 contains 16 residues. Trimming took off 4 bases at V and 1 base at J, with 16 bases between the two ends. Germline values: CDR1 SGHVS, CDR2 FNYEAQ. Complete variable domain (other parts from reference TRBV7-6 and TRBJ1-1): GAGVSQSPRYKVTKRGQDVALRCDPISGHVSLYWYRQALGQGPEFLTYFNYEAQQDKSGLPNDRFSAERPEGSISTLTIQRTEQRDSAMYRCASSSDAGRGNTEAFFGQGTRLTVV.

The V and J genes are TRBV20-1 and TRBJ1-4; D gene unclear. This CDR3 has 11 amino acids. Between the trimmed V and J ends, which lost 5 bases and 4 bases, there was a span of 5 bases. Germline loops: CDR1 DFQATT, CDR2 SNEGSKA (reference sequence). DNA of the CDR3: TGCAGTGCTGAGCATAATGAAAAACTGTTTTTT. Protein: CSAEHNEKLFF.

This chain uses TRBV14 with TRBJ1-3; tentatively, D is TRBD1 (5 bases). There are 15 residues in the CDR3. V was cut by 4 bases and J by 0 bases, with 10 bases left in between. Germline CDR1 and CDR2: SGHDN and FVKESK. CDR3 sequence: CASSPGGYSGNTIYF. CDR3 DNA sequence: TGTGCCAGCAGCCCGGGGGGTTACTCTGGAAACACCATATATTTT.

The J gene is TRBJ1-4, the V gene TRBV24-1, with D possibly being TRBD1 (5 bases). Germline CDR1 reads KGHDR; CDR2 reads SFDVKD. With 8 bases removed from V and 2 bases from J, the gap between germline ends came to 11 bases. The CDR3 consists of 14 residues. CDR3 nucleotide sequence: TGTGCCACCATCCGCAGGGTTACTAATGAAAAACTGTTTTTT. Translated, it gives CATIRRVTNEKLFF.

The table lists this clone with a count of one. This chain's CDR3 is CASSLPGLGKDEQYF. CDR3 DNA sequence: TGTGCCAGCAGTTTACCAGGACTGGGAAAGGACGAGCAGTACTTC. The chain joins TRBV27 to TRBJ2-7, with D possibly matching TRBD2 (5 bases). The CDR3 is made up of 15 amino acids. Trimming removed 2 bases at V and 5 bases at J, with 16 bases between. Per the germline V gene, CDR1 is MNHEY and CDR2 is SMNVEV (reference sequence).

This clone was seen a handful of times. The chain recombines TRBV7-7 with TRBJ2-5, with 12 bases aligning to TRBD2. CDR3 length equals 16 residues. In germline, CDR1 is SSHAT, CDR2 FNYEAQ (reference sequence). After removal of 1 base from V and 3 bases from J, the junction contained 3 bases not matched to a gene. The CDR3 protein is CASSLGTSGAKETQYF. CDR3 nucleotide sequence: TGTGCCAGCAGCTTAGGGACTAGCGGGGCTAAAGAGACCCAGTACTTC.

This clone appeared a few times. This chain joins TRBV5-1 and TRBJ2-1, with 7 bases matching TRBD2. CDR1 SGHRS and CDR2 YFSETQ come from the germline V gene. CDR3 length: 15 residues. Germline trimming cut 6 bases from V and 9 bases from J; bases unmatched to any gene: 15. The CDR3 DNA reads TGCGCCAGCAAAAACCCCGAGGCGGGAGAGGGTGAGCAGTTCTTC. Its translation is CASKNPEAGEGEQFF.

This clone was observed once. The V gene is TRBV7-9, the J gene TRBJ2-7, with TRBD2 identical over 16 bases. The CDR3 extends over 15 amino acids. Germline loops: CDR1 SEHNR, CDR2 FQNEAQ (reference sequence). Trimming removed 5 bases from V and 12 bases from J; junction bases left unmatched: 10. The CDR3 nucleotides are TGTGCCAGCAGCCCCCCGGGACTAGCGGGAGGGCTTACGTACTTC. This gives the protein CASSPPGLAGGLTYF.

This clone was seen more than once but under ten times. This rearrangement joins TRBV2 to TRBJ2-3; the match to TRBD2 covers 11 bases. CDR1 and CDR2 (germline): SNHLY, FYNNEI. The CDR3 totals 15 residues. With V trimmed by 5 bases and J by 10 bases, 11 bases remained unmatched. The CDR3 DNA sequence: TGTGCCAGCAGTCCCGGGACTAGCGGTCCACACCCGCAGTATTTT. Amino acids: CASSPGTSGPHPQYF.

The CDR3 loop reads CASSSGTPKVNTEAFF. The DNA for the CDR3 is TGTGCCAGCAGCTCCGGGACTCCTAAAGTGAACACTGAAGCTTTCTTT. The chain is built from TRBV7-6 and TRBJ1-1, with TRBD1 as a possible D gene (5 bases). Trimming pared 4 bases from V and 0 bases from J, leaving 15 bases between. The CDR3 spans 16 residues. CDR1 and CDR2 from the germline V gene are SGHVS and FNYEAQ.

The CDR3 nucleotides are TGTGCCAGCAGCGTAGGAGGGGGCCGGGATGAAAAACTGTTTTTT. Residues: CASSVGGGRDEKLFF. The chain links TRBV9 to TRBJ1-4; 7 bases are a match to TRBD1. Germline lookup yields CDR1 SGDLS and CDR2 YYNGEE. The CDR3 covers 15 residues. The V and J ends lost 0 bases and 6 bases, in that order; junction bases with no gene match: 5.

V and J are TRBV2 and TRBJ2-2; tentative D call: TRBD1 (5 bases). Trimming cost V 6 bases and J 1 base, with 9 bases left between them. Per germline, CDR1 SNHLY and CDR2 FYNNEI. The CDR3 has 14 amino acids. The CDR3 is CASRQGQNTGELFF. DNA of the CDR3: TGTGCCAGCAGGCAGGGCCAGAACACCGGGGAGCTGTTTTTT. The variable domain in full, with the rest retrieved from reference TRBV2 and TRBJ2-2, is EPEVTQTPSHQVTQMGQEVILRCVPISNHLYFYWYRQILGQKVEFLVSFYNNEISEKSEIFDDQFSVERPDGSNFTLKIRSTKLEDSAMYFCASRQGQNTGELFFGEGSRLTVL.

The genes are TRBV11-3 and TRBJ1-6; D may be TRBD1 (5 bases). V lost 1 base to trimming and J lost 5 bases, with 9 bases between them. Per the germline V gene, CDR1 is SGHNT and CDR2 is YENEEA. This CDR3 contains 15 residues. The CDR3 loop reads CASSLGTSNNSPLHF. CDR3 coding DNA: TGTGCCAGCAGCTTAGGGACAAGTAATAATTCACCCCTCCACTTT.

The chain carries TRBV10-3 and TRBJ1-3; D is perhaps TRBD1 (6 bases). Trimming took 4 bases from V and 0 from J, leaving 13 bases between them. The germline V gene has CDR1 ENHRY and CDR2 SYGVKD. This CDR3 contains 16 residues. For the CDR3, the DNA is TGTGCCATCAGTGGAGCGGGGGCGGGCTCTGGAAACACCATATATTTT. Protein sequence: CAISGAGAGSGNTIYF.

V and J are TRBV6-5 and TRBJ1-2; TRBD1 matches at 9 bases. The ends lost 7 bases at V and 3 bases at J; junction bases unmatched: 6. This CDR3 comprises 14 residues. The germline gives CDR1 MNHEY, CDR2 SVGAGI. The CDR3 nucleotides are TGTGCCAGCAATCTCCGACAGGGGGACTATGGCTACACCTTC. This sequence encodes CASNLRQGDYGYTF.

The chain combines TRBV13 with TRBJ2-1, with 7 bases lining up with TRBD1. The germline V gene encodes CDR1 PRHDT and CDR2 FYEKMQ (reference sequence). The CDR3 is made up of 15 amino acids. V shed 0 bases, J shed 3 bases, and the junction held 2 bases outside the gene matches. The CDR3 sequence is CASSLGRTGYNEQFF. The CDR3 DNA reads as TGTGCCAGCAGCTTAGGTAGGACAGGCTACAATGAGCAGTTCTTC.

The chain is built from TRBV7-2 and TRBJ2-1; TRBD1 aligns across 8 bases. Losses at the gene ends were 3 bases for V and 4 bases for J; bases not matched to a gene: 11. CDR3 length: 17 residues. Germline V CDR1 and CDR2: SGHTA, FQGNSA. The CDR3 bases are TGTGCCAGCAGCTTGCGAACCGGGACAGGTTATTACAATGAGCAGTTCTTC. It is translated as CASSLRTGTGYYNEQFF.

This clone was counted once. The chain links TRBV7-6 to TRBJ2-1; D is perhaps TRBD1 (6 bases). Germline CDR1 reads SGHVS; CDR2 reads FNYEAQ. Deletions cut 3 bases from V and 3 bases from J, with 9 bases between. The CDR3 has 14 residues. This CDR3 is CASSLAGDYNEQFF. The CDR3 DNA sequence: TGTGCCAGCAGCTTGGCAGGGGACTACAATGAGCAGTTCTTC.

The CDR3 DNA follows: TGTGCCAGCAGTGAACATATGGACAGCTCCTACAATGAGCAGTTCTTC. Translated: CASSEHMDSSYNEQFF. The chain has TRBV6-1 and TRBJ2-1; maybe TRBD1 (6 bases). Trimming stripped 2 bases from V and 0 bases from J, with 11 bases between. CDR1 and CDR2 (germline): MNHNS, SASEGT. The CDR3 consists of 16 residues.

The V and J genes are TRBV15 and TRBJ2-6, with D uncertain. CDR1 is LNHNV and CDR2 is YYDKDF in the germline V gene (reference sequence). The V end lost 0 bases, the J end lost 0 bases, and 12 bases lay between the germline ends. This CDR3 spans 18 amino acids. The CDR3 spells CATSRDLGSHSGANVLTF. CDR3 DNA: TGTGCCACCAGCAGAGATCTGGGCTCGCACTCTGGGGCCAACGTCCTGACTTTC.

This clone was detected only a few times. CDR3 nucleotides: TGTGCCAGCAGCTTGACGACAGGGGTGAACACTGAAGCTTTCTTT. As protein: CASSLTTGVNTEAFF. The chain links TRBV11-1 to TRBJ1-1; 8 bases align to TRBD1. This CDR3 has 15 residues. Trimming cost V 3 bases and J 0 bases; bases outside gene matches: 3. The germline V gene has CDR1 SGHAT and CDR2 FQDESV (reference sequence).

This clone was seen more than once but under ten times. The chain employs TRBV9 and TRBJ1-3; TRBD1 agrees at 9 bases. The trim removed 4 bases at V and 8 bases at J, leaving 10 bases unmatched. The CDR3 sequence is 15 residues long. Germline V lookup: CDR1 SGDLS, CDR2 YYNGEE. The CDR3 coding sequence is TGTGCCAGCAGCCTTTTGACAGGGGGTATGGACACCATATATTTT. Amino acids: CASSLLTGGMDTIYF.

The V gene is TRBV27, the J gene TRBJ1-2; a possible D gene is TRBD1 (5 bases). Germline values: CDR1 MNHEY, CDR2 SMNVEV (reference sequence). This CDR3 spans 17 amino acids. V lost 5 bases and J lost 3, with 22 bases in between. The CDR3 reads CASSLKGWEPGYYGYTF. In nucleotides, the CDR3 is TGTGCCAGCAGTCTAAAGGGATGGGAACCAGGGTACTATGGCTACACCTTC.